This T cell receptor (beta chain) was recovered during a study of shared clonotypes between healthy human individuals. Broader study findings: Incomplete sequencing of sorted subsets was indicated by rarefaction despite large depth.

The data were produced by immunoSEQ multiplex PCR, yet TCRdb's version contains in-frame clones alone and is incomplete. The table records over a million clones, more than 75% of them present only once. A remark on this clone: The target antigen is unknown. Other nucleotide sequences from this sample produce the same CDR3.

This CDR3 comprises 13 residues. The germline V gene encodes CDR1 SGHAT and CDR2 FQNNGV. V lost 2 bases to trimming and J lost 7 bases, with 9 bases between them. The origin of this receptor is a man aged 18 to 29 in good health. Some clones in this sample may be carry-over from other donors' samples. The sequencing input was memory CD4+ T cells from PBMCs. The subset denotes: CD45RA-negative fraction. The chain joins TRBV11-2 to TRBJ2-1, with D maybe TRBD1 (6 bases). The CDR3 reads CASSLTGLNEQFF. The CDR3 DNA is TGTGCCAGCAGCTTAACAGGGCTAAATGAGCAGTTCTTC.